These T cell receptor beta chains were read from a single sample in a study of blood T cells in healthy people across ages. TCRdb re-analysed the 5' RACE reads in MiXCR, keeping a single row per CDR3 protein. The sample comprises about 1.4 million distinct CDR3 sequences, 45% to 70% of which are singletons, and over 6.5% rests with the top ten. Sequenced input: blood. These receptors were taken from a man aged 18-30 years in good health. Each CDR3 is given with its conserved first and last residue. A D gene is named only where the DNA matches it firmly. Clone size appears in some rows only: once, few, many, or a class for an expanded clone.

len: 13
abundance: NA
v_gene: TRBV24-1
j_gene: TRBJ2-1
d_gene: NA
CDR3nt: TGTGCCACCAGAATGCCCGGGGGTGGTGAGCAGTTCTTC
CDR3aa: CATRMPGGGEQFF

len: 15
abundance: NA
v_gene: TRBV5-1
j_gene: TRBJ2-6
d_gene: NA
CDR3nt: TGCGCCAGCAGCGGGACGGGGTCCGGGACCAACGTCCTGACTTTC
CDR3aa: CASSGTGSGTNVLTF

len: 14
abundance: NA
v_gene: TRBV7-9
j_gene: TRBJ1-1
d_gene: NA
CDR3nt: TGTGCCAGCAGCTTAAAACATGCGAACACTGAAGCTTTCTTT
CDR3aa: CASSLKHANTEAFF

len: 13
abundance: NA
v_gene: TRBV7-9
j_gene: TRBJ1-1
d_gene: NA
CDR3nt: TGTGCCAGCAGCCACCCTGGGGAGACTGTAGCTTTCTTT
CDR3aa: CASSHPGETVAFF

len: 13
abundance: few
v_gene: TRBV20-1
j_gene: TRBJ1-2
d_gene: NA
CDR3nt: TGCAGTGCTAGCCCTGGCAGTAACTATGGCTACACCTTC
CDR3aa: CSASPGSNYGYTF

len: 18
abundance: few
v_gene: TRBV27
j_gene: TRBJ1-1
d_gene: NA
CDR3nt: TGTGCCAGCTCGGAATATATAAGAAGGGGCACCGTGAACACTGAAGCTTTCTTT
CDR3aa: CASSEYIRRGTVNTEAFF

len: 12
abundance: NA
v_gene: TRBV10-3
j_gene: TRBJ1-1
d_gene: NA
CDR3nt: TGTGCCATCAGTGGAGGGGAGACTGAAGCTTTCTTT
CDR3aa: CAISGGETEAFF

len: 13
abundance: NA
v_gene: TRBV10-3
j_gene: TRBJ2-7
d_gene: NA
CDR3nt: TGTGCCATCGGCGGGACGGGGAACTACGAGCAGTACTTC
CDR3aa: CAIGGTGNYEQYF

len: 13
abundance: NA
v_gene: TRBV7-9
j_gene: TRBJ1-2
d_gene: NA
CDR3nt: TGTGCCAGCAGCGTAGCGAATAAGGCTGGCTACACCTTC
CDR3aa: CASSVANKAGYTF

len: 14
abundance: NA
v_gene: TRBV10-1
j_gene: TRBJ2-7
d_gene: TRBD2
CDR3nt: TGCGCCAGCAGCGCTGGGACTAGCGGGGGGGAGCAGTACTTC
CDR3aa: CASSAGTSGGEQYF

len: 12
abundance: NA
v_gene: TRBV12-3/TRBV12-4
j_gene: TRBJ2-1
d_gene: TRBD2
CDR3nt: TGTGCCAGCAGTGGGACTAGCCACCCTGAGTTCTTC
CDR3aa: CASSGTSHPEFF

len: 16
abundance: NA
v_gene: TRBV7-2
j_gene: TRBJ1-3
d_gene: NA
CDR3nt: TGTGCCAGCAGCGCACGGACAGTTCACTCTGGAAACACCATATATTTT
CDR3aa: CASSARTVHSGNTIYF

len: 14
abundance: NA
v_gene: TRBV6-6
j_gene: TRBJ2-7
d_gene: NA
CDR3nt: TGTGCCAGCAGGCAGACAGTCGGCGACTACGAGCAGTACTTC
CDR3aa: CASRQTVGDYEQYF

len: 16
abundance: once
v_gene: TRBV2
j_gene: TRBJ2-7
d_gene: NA
CDR3nt: TGTGCCAGCACCTCTCTAGGGGGAGGGTCTTCCTACGAGCAGTACTTC
CDR3aa: CASTSLGGGSSYEQYF

len: 14
abundance: few
v_gene: TRBV29-1
j_gene: TRBJ2-7
d_gene: NA
CDR3nt: TGCAGCGTTGAAGGCGAATTCGGCTCCTACGAGCAGTACTTC
CDR3aa: CSVEGEFGSYEQYF

len: 15
abundance: few
v_gene: TRBV15
j_gene: TRBJ1-2
d_gene: TRBD1
CDR3nt: TGTGCCACCAGCAGTCAAACTGGACAGGGCTATGGCTACACCTTC
CDR3aa: CATSSQTGQGYGYTF

len: 17
abundance: NA
v_gene: TRBV11-2
j_gene: TRBJ2-7
d_gene: NA
CDR3nt: TGTGCCAGCAGCTTGTCGTGGGGGGACAGCTCCTACAATGAGCAGTACTTC
CDR3aa: CASSLSWGDSSYNEQYF

len: 15
abundance: NA
v_gene: TRBV20-1
j_gene: TRBJ2-7
d_gene: TRBD2
CDR3nt: TGCAGTGCTAGGCACCAGGGACTAGCTACTTACGAGCAGTACTTC
CDR3aa: CSARHQGLATYEQYF

len: 13
abundance: few
v_gene: TRBV4-1
j_gene: TRBJ1-1
d_gene: NA
CDR3nt: TGCGCCAGCAGCCAAGAACAATGGGCCGAAGCTTTCTTT
CDR3aa: CASSQEQWAEAFF

len: 14
abundance: NA
v_gene: TRBV3-1
j_gene: TRBJ2-5
d_gene: NA
CDR3nt: TGTGCCAGCAGCGTCGGGGTGTCGACGCAGACCCAGTACTTC
CDR3aa: CASSVGVSTQTQYF

len: 15
abundance: few
v_gene: TRBV12-3/TRBV12-4
j_gene: TRBJ2-7
d_gene: NA
CDR3nt: TGTGCCAGCAGCAAGGGGTCTAGGCAGAGCTACGAGCAGTACTTC
CDR3aa: CASSKGSRQSYEQYF

len: 16
abundance: few
v_gene: TRBV7-9
j_gene: TRBJ2-1
d_gene: TRBD2
CDR3nt: TGTGCCAGCAGCTTACGGCTAGCGGGGGGGGATAATGAGCAGTTCTTC
CDR3aa: CASSLRLAGGDNEQFF

len: 16
abundance: NA
v_gene: TRBV7-9
j_gene: TRBJ2-1
d_gene: NA
CDR3nt: TGTGCCAGCAGCTTATTCGCCGTAAATGCCTACAATGAGCAGTTCTTC
CDR3aa: CASSLFAVNAYNEQFF

len: 18
abundance: NA
v_gene: TRBV4-2
j_gene: TRBJ2-4
d_gene: TRBD2
CDR3nt: TGTGCCAGCAGCCAAGTTGCTACCGAGGGACTAGCGGGGGACATTCAGTACTTC
CDR3aa: CASSQVATEGLAGDIQYF

len: 15
abundance: once
v_gene: TRBV9
j_gene: TRBJ1-1
d_gene: NA
CDR3nt: TGTGCCAGCAGCGTAGGCGGGAGAAGGGACACTGAAGCTTTCTTT
CDR3aa: CASSVGGRRDTEAFF

len: 16
abundance: few
v_gene: TRBV7-2
j_gene: TRBJ2-6
d_gene: NA
CDR3nt: TGTGCCAGCAGTTTGCGGGGAAGCTCTGGGGCCAACGTCCTGACTTTC
CDR3aa: CASSLRGSSGANVLTF

len: 15
abundance: NA
v_gene: TRBV29-1
j_gene: TRBJ2-4
d_gene: TRBD2
CDR3nt: TGCAGCGTTGGGCCGGGACTAGCGGGGCAAAATGAGCAGTACTTC
CDR3aa: CSVGPGLAGQNEQYF

len: 14
abundance: few
v_gene: TRBV4-1
j_gene: TRBJ2-7
d_gene: TRBD1
CDR3nt: TGCGCCAGCAGCCGCGGACAGGCCACCTACGAGCAGTACTTC
CDR3aa: CASSRGQATYEQYF

len: 15
abundance: few
v_gene: TRBV25-1
j_gene: TRBJ2-3
d_gene: NA
CDR3nt: TGTGCCAGCAGTGAATATTGGGGGAACACAGATACGCAGTATTTT
CDR3aa: CASSEYWGNTDTQYF

len: 15
abundance: NA
v_gene: TRBV6-5
j_gene: TRBJ2-1
d_gene: NA
CDR3nt: TGTGCCAGCAGCTCTACAGGGCTATCCTACAATGAGCAGTTCTTC
CDR3aa: CASSSTGLSYNEQFF

len: 15
abundance: few
v_gene: TRBV11-2
j_gene: TRBJ2-7
d_gene: NA
CDR3nt: TGTGCCAGCAGCTTAGATCCCCGGACAGACTACGAGCAGTACTTC
CDR3aa: CASSLDPRTDYEQYF

len: 13
abundance: NA
v_gene: TRBV7-2
j_gene: TRBJ1-1
d_gene: NA
CDR3nt: TGTGCCAGCAGCTCCCCAAGCGACACTGAAGCTTTCTTT
CDR3aa: CASSSPSDTEAFF

len: 17
abundance: NA
v_gene: TRBV6-1
j_gene: TRBJ2-1
d_gene: NA
CDR3nt: TGTGCCAGCTCCTACGGGCGGGCGCCCGAGCCCTACAATGAGCAGTTCTTC
CDR3aa: CASSYGRAPEPYNEQFF

len: 15
abundance: NA
v_gene: TRBV6-2/TRBV6-3
j_gene: TRBJ2-7
d_gene: TRBD2
CDR3nt: TGTGCCAGCAGTTACACCGGGACTAGCGGACACGAGCAGTACTTC
CDR3aa: CASSYTGTSGHEQYF

len: 16
abundance: NA
v_gene: TRBV7-2
j_gene: TRBJ2-3
d_gene: NA
CDR3nt: TGTGCCAGCAGCTTCAGGGGCCCTCACAGCACAGATACGCAGTATTTT
CDR3aa: CASSFRGPHSTDTQYF

len: 13
abundance: NA
v_gene: TRBV5-4
j_gene: TRBJ1-2
d_gene: TRBD1
CDR3nt: TGTGCCAGCAGCGAGGGACAGGCCCATGGCTACACCTTC
CDR3aa: CASSEGQAHGYTF

len: 12
abundance: few
v_gene: TRBV11-2
j_gene: TRBJ2-7
d_gene: TRBD1
CDR3nt: TGTGCCAGCAGCACGGGACAGTACGAGCAGTACTTC
CDR3aa: CASSTGQYEQYF

len: 14
abundance: few
v_gene: TRBV6-5
j_gene: TRBJ2-5
d_gene: NA
CDR3nt: TGTGCCAGCAGCCGAGGACGTACAAGGGAGACCCAGTACTTC
CDR3aa: CASSRGRTRETQYF

len: 15
abundance: few
v_gene: TRBV12-3/TRBV12-4
j_gene: TRBJ1-4
d_gene: NA
CDR3nt: TGTGCCAGCAGTCCACGGACAGCGACTAATGAAAAACTGTTTTTT
CDR3aa: CASSPRTATNEKLFF

len: 18
abundance: NA
v_gene: TRBV7-9
j_gene: TRBJ2-7
d_gene: TRBD2
CDR3nt: TGTGCCAGCAGCTCCCCCGGGACTAGCGGGAGGGCCCGGTACGAGCAGTACTTC
CDR3aa: CASSSPGTSGRARYEQYF

len: 16
abundance: once
v_gene: TRBV2
j_gene: TRBJ2-1
d_gene: TRBD2
CDR3nt: TGTGCCAGCAGGAAAAATCTAGCGGAACTTTACAATGAGCAGTTCTTC
CDR3aa: CASRKNLAELYNEQFF